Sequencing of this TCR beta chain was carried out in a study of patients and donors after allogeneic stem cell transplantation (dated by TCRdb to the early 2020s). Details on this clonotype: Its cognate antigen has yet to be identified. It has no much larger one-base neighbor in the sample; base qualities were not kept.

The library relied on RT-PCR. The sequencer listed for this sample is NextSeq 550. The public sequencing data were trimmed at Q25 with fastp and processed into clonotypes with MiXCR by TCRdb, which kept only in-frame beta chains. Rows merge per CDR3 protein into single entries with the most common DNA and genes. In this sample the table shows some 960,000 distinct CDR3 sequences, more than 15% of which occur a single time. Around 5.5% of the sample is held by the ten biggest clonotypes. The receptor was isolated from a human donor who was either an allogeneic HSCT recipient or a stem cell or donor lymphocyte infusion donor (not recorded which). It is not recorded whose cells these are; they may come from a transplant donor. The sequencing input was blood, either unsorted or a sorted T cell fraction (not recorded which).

The CDR3 protein is CASSLRRSGGAETQYF. The sequenced DNA: TGTGCCAGCAGCCTGAGAAGGAGCGGGGGGGCAGAGACCCAGTACTTC. Rearrangement joined TRBV7-2 to TRBJ2-5, and TRBD2 aligns with 10 junction nucleotides. The CDR3 covers 16 residues, taking in both the cysteine and the phenylalanine. The CDR3 DNA has 48 bases and is translated from base 1. V is pruned by 5 bases and J by 4 bases, leaving 10 bases of the junction without a gene match. The germline V gene provides CDR1 SGHTA and CDR2 FQGNSA. The variable domain in full, with residues beyond the CDR3 obtained from the reference TRBV7-2 and TRBJ2-5 genes, is GAGVSQSPSNKVTEKGKDVELRCDPISGHTALYWYRQSLGQGLEFLIYFQGNSAPDKSGLPSDRFSAERTGGSVSTLTIQRTQQEDSAVYLCASSLRRSGGAETQYFGPGTRLLVL.